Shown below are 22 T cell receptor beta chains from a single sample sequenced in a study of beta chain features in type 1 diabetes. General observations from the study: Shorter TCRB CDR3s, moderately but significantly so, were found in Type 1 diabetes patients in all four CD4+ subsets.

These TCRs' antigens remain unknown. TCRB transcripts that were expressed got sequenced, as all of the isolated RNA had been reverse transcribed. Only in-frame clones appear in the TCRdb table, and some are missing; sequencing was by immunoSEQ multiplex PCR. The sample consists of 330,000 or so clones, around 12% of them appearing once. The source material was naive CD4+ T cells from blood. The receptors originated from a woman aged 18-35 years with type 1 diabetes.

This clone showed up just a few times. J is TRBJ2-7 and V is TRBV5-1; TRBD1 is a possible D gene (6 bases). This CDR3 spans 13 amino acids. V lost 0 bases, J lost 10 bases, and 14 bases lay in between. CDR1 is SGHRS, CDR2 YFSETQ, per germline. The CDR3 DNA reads TGCGCCAGCAGCTTGGAGGACAGAACCGTCCAGTACTTC. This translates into CASSLEDRTVQYF.

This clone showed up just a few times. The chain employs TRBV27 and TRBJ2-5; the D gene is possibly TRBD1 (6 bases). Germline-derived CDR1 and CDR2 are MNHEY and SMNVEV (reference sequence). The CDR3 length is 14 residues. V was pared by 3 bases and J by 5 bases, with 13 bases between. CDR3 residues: CASSLNRAGETQYF. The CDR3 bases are TGTGCCAGCAGTTTGAACAGGGCAGGGGAGACCCAGTACTTC.

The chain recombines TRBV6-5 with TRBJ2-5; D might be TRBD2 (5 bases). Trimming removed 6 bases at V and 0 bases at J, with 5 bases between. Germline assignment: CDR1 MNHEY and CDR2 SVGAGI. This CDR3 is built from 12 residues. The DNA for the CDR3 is TGTGCCAGCAGCGGGAACCAAGAGACCCAGTACTTC. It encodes CASSGNQETQYF.

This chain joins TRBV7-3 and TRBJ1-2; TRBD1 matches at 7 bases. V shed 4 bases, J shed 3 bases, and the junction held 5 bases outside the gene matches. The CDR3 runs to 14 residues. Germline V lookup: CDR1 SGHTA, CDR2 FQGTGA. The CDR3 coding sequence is TGTGCCAGCAGCTCCACCGGGACAGACTATGGCTACACCTTC. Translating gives CASSSTGTDYGYTF.

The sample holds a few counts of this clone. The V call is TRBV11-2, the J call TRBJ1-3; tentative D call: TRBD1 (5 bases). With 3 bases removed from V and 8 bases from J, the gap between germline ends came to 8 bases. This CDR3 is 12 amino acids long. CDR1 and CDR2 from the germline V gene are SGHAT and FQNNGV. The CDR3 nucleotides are TGTGCCAGCAGCTTGGGGGGACACACCATATATTTT. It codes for CASSLGGHTIYF. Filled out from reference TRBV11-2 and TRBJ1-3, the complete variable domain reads EAGVAQSPRYKIIEKRQSVAFWCNPISGHATLYWYQQILGQGPKLLIQFQNNGVVDDSQLPKDRFSAERLKGVDSTLKIQPAKLEDSAVYLCASSLGGHTIYFGEGSWLTVV.

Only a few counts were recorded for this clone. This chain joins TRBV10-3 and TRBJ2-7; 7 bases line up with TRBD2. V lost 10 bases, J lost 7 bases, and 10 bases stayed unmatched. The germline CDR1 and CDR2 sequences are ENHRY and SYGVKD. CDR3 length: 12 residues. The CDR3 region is CATGTSGGEQYF. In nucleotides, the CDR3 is TGTGCCACGGGGACGTCGGGGGGAGAGCAGTACTTC.

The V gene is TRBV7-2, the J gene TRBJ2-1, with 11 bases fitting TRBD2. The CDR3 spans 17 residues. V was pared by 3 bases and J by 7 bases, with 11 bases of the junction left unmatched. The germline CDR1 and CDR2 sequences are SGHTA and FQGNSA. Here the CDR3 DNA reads TGTGCCAGCAGCTTCAAACCGCTAGCGGGGGGTACTAATGAGCAGTTCTTC. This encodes CASSFKPLAGGTNEQFF.

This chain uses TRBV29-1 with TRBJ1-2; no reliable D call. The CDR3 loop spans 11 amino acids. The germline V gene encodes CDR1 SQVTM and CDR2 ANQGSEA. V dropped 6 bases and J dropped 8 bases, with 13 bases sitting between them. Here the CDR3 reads CSVGGKEGYTF. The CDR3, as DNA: TGCAGCGTCGGAGGGAAGGAGGGCTACACCTTC.

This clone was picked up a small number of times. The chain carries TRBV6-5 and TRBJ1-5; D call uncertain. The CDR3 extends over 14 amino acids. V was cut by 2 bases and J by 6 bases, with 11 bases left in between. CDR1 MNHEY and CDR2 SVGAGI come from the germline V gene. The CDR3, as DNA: TGTGCCAGCAGTTACGGCCCCCAAGTTCAGCCCCAGCATTTT. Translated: CASSYGPQVQPQHF.

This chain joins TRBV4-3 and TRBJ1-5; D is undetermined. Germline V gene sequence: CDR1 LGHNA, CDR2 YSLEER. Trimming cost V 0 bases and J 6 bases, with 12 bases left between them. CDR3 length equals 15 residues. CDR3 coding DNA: TGCGCCAGCAGCCAAGATTCGGCAGGAGGTCAGCCCCAGCATTTT. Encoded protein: CASSQDSAGGQPQHF.

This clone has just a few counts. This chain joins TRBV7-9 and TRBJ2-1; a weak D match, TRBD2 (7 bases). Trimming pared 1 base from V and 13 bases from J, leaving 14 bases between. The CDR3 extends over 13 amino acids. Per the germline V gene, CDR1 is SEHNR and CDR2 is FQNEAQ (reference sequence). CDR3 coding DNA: TGTGCCAGCAGCTTAGAGGGGGGGGCCCTTCAGTTCTTC. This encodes CASSLEGGALQFF. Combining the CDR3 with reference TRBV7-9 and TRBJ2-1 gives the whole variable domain DTGVSQNPRHKITKRGQNVTFRCDPISEHNRLYWYRQTLGQGPEFLTYFQNEAQLEKSRLLSDRFSAERPKGSFSTLEIQRTEQGDSAMYLCASSLEGGALQFFGPGTRLTVL.

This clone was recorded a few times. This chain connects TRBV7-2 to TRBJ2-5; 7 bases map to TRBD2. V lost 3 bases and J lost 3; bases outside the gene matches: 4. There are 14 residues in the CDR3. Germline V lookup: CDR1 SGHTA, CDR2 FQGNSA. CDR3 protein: CASSFHGGEETQYF. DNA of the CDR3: TGTGCCAGCAGCTTCCATGGGGGGGAAGAGACCCAGTACTTC.

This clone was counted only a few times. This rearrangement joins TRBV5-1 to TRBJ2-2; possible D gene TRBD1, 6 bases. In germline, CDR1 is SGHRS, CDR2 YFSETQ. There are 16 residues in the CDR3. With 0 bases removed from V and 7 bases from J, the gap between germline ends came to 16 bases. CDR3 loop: CASSLAPDSYIGELFF. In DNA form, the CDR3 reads TGCGCCAGCAGCTTGGCTCCGGACAGTTACATCGGGGAGCTGTTTTTT.

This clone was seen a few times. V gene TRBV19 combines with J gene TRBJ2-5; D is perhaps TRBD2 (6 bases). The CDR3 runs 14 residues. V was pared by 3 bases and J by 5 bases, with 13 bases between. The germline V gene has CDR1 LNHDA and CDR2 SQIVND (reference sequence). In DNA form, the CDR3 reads TGTGCCAGTAGTATCGGGGGAAAGGGGGAGACCCAGTACTTC. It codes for CASSIGGKGETQYF.

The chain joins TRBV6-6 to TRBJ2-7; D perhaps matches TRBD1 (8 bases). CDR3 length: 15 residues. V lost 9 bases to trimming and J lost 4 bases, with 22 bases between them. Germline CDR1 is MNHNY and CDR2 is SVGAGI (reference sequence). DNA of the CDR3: TGTGCCAGTCAGACCAACAGGGGGGAGGGGTACGAGCAGTACTTC. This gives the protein CASQTNRGEGYEQYF.

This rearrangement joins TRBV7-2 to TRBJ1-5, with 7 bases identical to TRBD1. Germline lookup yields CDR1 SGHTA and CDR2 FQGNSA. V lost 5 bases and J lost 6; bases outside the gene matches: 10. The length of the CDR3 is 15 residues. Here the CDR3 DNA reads TGTGCCAGCAGCGCGGCACCGGGACAGAGTCAGCCCCAGCATTTT. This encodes CASSAAPGQSQPQHF.

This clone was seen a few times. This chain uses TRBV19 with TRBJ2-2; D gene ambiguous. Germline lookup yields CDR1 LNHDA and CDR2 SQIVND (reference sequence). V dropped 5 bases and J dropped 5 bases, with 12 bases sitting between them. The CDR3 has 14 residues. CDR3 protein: CASSQERFTGELFF. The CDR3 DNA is TGTGCCAGTAGTCAAGAACGGTTTACCGGGGAGCTGTTTTTT.

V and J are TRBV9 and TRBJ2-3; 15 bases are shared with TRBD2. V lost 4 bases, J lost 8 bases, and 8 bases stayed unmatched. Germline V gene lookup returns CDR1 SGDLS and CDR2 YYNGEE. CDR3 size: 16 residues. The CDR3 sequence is CASSSGLAGGGGTQYF. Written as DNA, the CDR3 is TGTGCCAGCAGCTCGGGACTAGCGGGAGGTGGTGGTACGCAGTATTTT. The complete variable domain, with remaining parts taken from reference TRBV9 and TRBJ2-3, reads DSGVTQTPKHLITATGQRVTLRCSPRSGDLSVYWYQQSLDQGLQFLIQYYNGEERAKGNILERFSAQQFPDLHSELNLSSLELGDSALYFCASSSGLAGGGGTQYFGPGTRLTVL.

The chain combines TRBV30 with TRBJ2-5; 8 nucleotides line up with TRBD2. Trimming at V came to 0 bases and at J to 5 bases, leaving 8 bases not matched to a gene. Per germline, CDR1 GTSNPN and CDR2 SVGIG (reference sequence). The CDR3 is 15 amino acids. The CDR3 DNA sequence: TGTGCCTGGAGTGTACAGCCTCAGCGGGGGGAGACCCAGTACTTC. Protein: CAWSVQPQRGETQYF.

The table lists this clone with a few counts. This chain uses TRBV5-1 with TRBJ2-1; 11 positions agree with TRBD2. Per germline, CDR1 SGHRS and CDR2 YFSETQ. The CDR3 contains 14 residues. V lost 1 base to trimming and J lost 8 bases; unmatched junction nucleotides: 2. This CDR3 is CASSLTSGSDEQFF. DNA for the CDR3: TGCGCCAGCAGCTTGACTAGCGGGAGCGATGAGCAGTTCTTC.

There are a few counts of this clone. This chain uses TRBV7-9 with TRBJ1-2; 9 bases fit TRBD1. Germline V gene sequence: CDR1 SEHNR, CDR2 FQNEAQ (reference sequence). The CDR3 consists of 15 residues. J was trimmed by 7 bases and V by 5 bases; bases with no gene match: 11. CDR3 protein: CASSLPTRTGVGYTF. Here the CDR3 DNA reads TGTGCCAGCAGCCTACCAACCCGGACAGGGGTTGGCTACACCTTC.

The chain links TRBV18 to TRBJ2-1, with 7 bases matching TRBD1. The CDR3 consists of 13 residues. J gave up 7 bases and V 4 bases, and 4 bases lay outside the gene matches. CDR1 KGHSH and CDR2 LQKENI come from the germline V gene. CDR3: CASSLQGLNEQFF. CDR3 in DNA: TGTGCCAGCTCACTACAGGGGCTGAATGAGCAGTTCTTC.